This T cell receptor beta chain was obtained from a study of neurological immune-mediated disorders. This clonotype was found many times. Germline V CDR1 and CDR2: SGHTA, FQGNSA. Between the trimmed V and J ends, which lost 4 bases and 2 bases, there was a span of 1 base. This CDR3 spans 11 amino acids. MiXCR, applied by TCRdb to the 5' RACE reads, yields one record per CDR3 protein. This sample carries fewer than 55,000 distinct CDR3 sequences, about 6.3% of them seen once, and the ten largest clones take about 0.57%. Material for sequencing was CD4+ T cells from blood. The source of this sequence is a woman in her forties in good health. V and J are TRBV7-2 and TRBJ2-3; no clear D gene. The CDR3 bases are TGTGCCAGCAGCTCCACAGATACGCAGTATTTT. Its translation: CASSSTDTQYF.